This T cell receptor beta chain was sequenced during a study of blood T cell repertoires in COVID-19 (TCRdb year 2020). About the study as a whole: Samples covering the acute and convalescent phases of COVID-19 were provided by collaborators in the United States, Italy and Spain. Where available, HLA class I and class II types were taken from metadata supplied by the sample provider and were not determined by assay-based typing. The samples were drawn from two sources: the first 160 participants of the ongoing ImmuneRACE study, and some 1,300 subjects contributed by 6 global collaborators. Sample metadata almost always included a de-identified subject ID, COVID-19 status, age in years and sex. The prospective study material was composed of cDNA or gDNA derived from T cells, B-cell-depleted T cells, or PBMCs. The repertoires were released in a freely available public database meant as a resource for research on the immune response to SARS-CoV-2. The dataset comprised deeply sampled blood TCRbeta repertoires from subjects exposed to, actively infected with, or recovered from COVID-19.

The CDR3 covers 14 residues, taking in both the cysteine and the phenylalanine. CDR3 DNA is the only sequence kept; it has 42 bases, read in frame from the first base. Via the germline V gene, CDR1 is MGHDK and CDR2 SYGVNS. The germline V end is reduced by 4 bases and the J end by 3 bases; junction bases left unmatched: 2. TCRbeta CDR3 regions were amplified from genomic DNA by means of the immunoSEQ Assay, a bias-controlled multiplex PCR. The published analysis was carried out like this. Within the assay, amplification of reference gene primers was used to estimate how many nucleated cells each sample contained. To quantify the absolute abundance of each unique TCRbeta CDR3 rearrangement, sequence reads were collapsed and filtered. Productive Simpson clonality was computed per sample as the square root of Simpson's diversity index over productive rearrangements. TCRdb carries this immuneACCESS record with in-frame sequences only. Its versions omit some clonotypes, under half of them owing to an unresolved V gene in the studies checked, with the rest unexplained. V and J calls and clone size are copied from that table; D and trimming were computed from the DNA. The sample yields over 85,000 clones; 75% to 90% were counted once. The leading ten clones occupy 15% of the sample.

The collaborating institutions used their own protocols to collect whole blood in K2EDTA tubes. Collaborator samples were shipped for TCRbeta analysis as frozen whole blood, isolated PBMCs, or DNA extracted from either sample type. On the study overall, not on this receptor specifically: Clinical and demographic metadata were provided uncurated, with the amount varying by source and participant.

As concerns this clone: The clone's antigen remains unknown. No base qualities exist here, and no much larger clone lies one base off it.

This receptor was identified in a male donor with acute or convalescent COVID-19. Sample: peripheral blood. The chain employs TRBV25-1 and TRBJ2-7, with TRBD1 identical over 11 junction bases. The sequence in DNA is TGTGCCAGCAGTGCGGGACAGGGGGACTACGAGCAGTACTTC. This yields the protein CASSAGQGDYEQYF.